The 21 T cell receptor beta chains below come from one sample, sequenced in a study of CD8 T cells in ankylosing spondylitis. Findings of the study overall: Made up of 7 to 9 highly homologous variants, a TCR beta motif appeared characteristic of ankylosing spondylitis blood.

From the 5' RACE reads, TCRdb called clonotypes with MiXCR, one entry per CDR3 protein. The data hold some 840,000 distinct CDR3 sequences, with 12% observed a single time. No antigens are known for them. The material sequenced was blood, either unsorted or a sorted T cell fraction (not recorded which). These receptor sequences come from a male donor with ankylosing spondylitis.

V gene TRBV7-2 combines with J gene TRBJ1-1; TRBD1 matches 7 bases. The trim removed 5 bases at V and 2 bases at J, leaving 8 bases unmatched. The length of the CDR3 is 15 residues. Germline CDR1 and CDR2: SGHTA and FQGNSA. The CDR3 nucleotides are TGTGCCAGCAGCCTAAGGGGGCGGGGAAACACTGAAGCTTTCTTT. Translating gives CASSLRGRGNTEAFF. Full variable domain (outside the CDR3, taken from reference TRBV7-2 and TRBJ1-1): GAGVSQSPSNKVTEKGKDVELRCDPISGHTALYWYRQSLGQGLEFLIYFQGNSAPDKSGLPSDRFSAERTGGSVSTLTIQRTQQEDSAVYLCASSLRGRGNTEAFFGQGTRLTVV.

This clonotype was found many times. The chain is built from TRBV12-3 or TRBV12-4 and TRBJ1-6, with D maybe TRBD1 (5 bases). V lost 0 bases and J 14 bases, leaving 11 bases between the germline ends. This CDR3 spans 13 amino acids. CDR3 amino acids: CASSLASGGTLHF. The CDR3 region has the DNA TGTGCCAGCAGTTTAGCGAGCGGGGGAACCCTCCACTTT.

The chain recombines TRBV24-1 with TRBJ2-7, with D possibly matching TRBD2 (7 bases). Germline V gene sequence: CDR1 KGHDR, CDR2 SFDVKD. The V and J ends lost 6 bases and 1 base respectively, with 18 bases between them. The CDR3 loop spans 16 amino acids. The CDR3 coding sequence is TGTGCCACCAGTTCCTCATCGGGGGGCTTTTCCTACGAGCAGTACTTC. It codes for CATSSSSGGFSYEQYF.

This clonotype was seen repeatedly, ten times or more. The rearrangement uses TRBV12-3 or TRBV12-4 and TRBJ1-1; D not certain. Trimming took 4 bases from V and 0 from J, leaving 9 bases between them. The CDR3 is 14 residues long. CDR3 bases: TGTGCCAGCAGTTATACAGTCCTGAACACTGAAGCTTTCTTT. The encoded protein is CASSYTVLNTEAFF.

In its sample, this clonotype was seen many times. V usage is TRBV5-5 and J usage is TRBJ1-2; 11 positions agree with TRBD1. The CDR3 is 12 amino acids. J was trimmed by 12 bases and V by 3 bases; bases with no gene match: 4. Germline V gives CDR1 SGHKS, CDR2 YYEKEE (reference sequence). CDR3 loop: CASSWDRGGHTF. DNA of the CDR3: TGTGCCAGCAGCTGGGACAGGGGGGGACACACCTTC.

This clonotype was recorded a few times. This chain connects TRBV12-3 or TRBV12-4 to TRBJ1-1, with a tentative D call TRBD1 (5 bases). V was pared by 4 bases and J by 6 bases, with 9 bases between. The CDR3 contains 12 residues. This chain's CDR3 is CASSSLGAEAFF. The CDR3 DNA reads as TGTGCCAGCAGTTCTCTAGGGGCTGAAGCTTTCTTT.

The chain has TRBV7-6 and TRBJ2-3, with D uncertain. This CDR3 region has 14 residues. The germline gives CDR1 SGHVS, CDR2 FNYEAQ. V was trimmed by 3 bases and J by 1 base, leaving 8 bases between them. The DNA for the CDR3 is TGTGCCAGCAGCTTCGGACCGGGCACAGATACGCAGTATTTT. Protein product: CASSFGPGTDTQYF.

This clonotype was counted ten times or more. V usage is TRBV10-3 and J usage is TRBJ2-7, with TRBD1 matching 9 bases. Germline-derived CDR1 and CDR2 are ENHRY and SYGVKD. This CDR3 region has 14 residues. V was pared by 5 bases and J by 4 bases, with 6 bases of the junction left unmatched. The chain's CDR3 is CAISPGQGVYEQYF. The DNA of the CDR3 is TGTGCCATCAGTCCGGGACAGGGTGTTTACGAGCAGTACTTC.

The rearrangement uses TRBV20-1 and TRBJ2-3; 7 bases map to TRBD2. CDR3 length: 13 amino acids. Germline CDR1 DFQATT, CDR2 SNEGSKA (reference sequence). CDR3 bases: TGCAGGGGAGCTGCGGGGGGCACAGATACGCAGTATTTT. It translates to CRGAAGGTDTQYF.

This clonotype was found many times. This rearrangement joins TRBV20-1 to TRBJ2-7; possible D gene TRBD2, 5 bases. The CDR3 spans 13 residues. Germline V lookup: CDR1 DFQATT, CDR2 SNEGSKA (reference sequence). This chain's CDR3 is CSARRGSSYEQYF. CDR3 nucleotide sequence: TGCAGCGCCCGACGGGGAAGCTCCTACGAGCAGTACTTC.

This clonotype occurred many times. V is TRBV10-3 and J is TRBJ2-7; weak D call: TRBD1 (6 bases). Trimming pared 4 bases from V and 2 bases from J, leaving 12 bases between. Germline V gives CDR1 ENHRY, CDR2 SYGVKD. This CDR3 has 14 amino acids. The CDR3: CAISVGTLAYEQYF. DNA of the CDR3: TGTGCCATCAGTGTAGGGACACTAGCCTACGAGCAGTACTTC.

The genes are TRBV25-1 and TRBJ1-5; the D is unclear. This CDR3 is 15 amino acids long. V shed 2 bases and J shed 6 bases, with 14 bases lying between them. Looked up from germline, CDR1 is MGHDK and CDR2 is SYGVNS. CDR3 region: CASSEGTLRGQPQHF. For the CDR3, the DNA is TGTGCCAGCAGTGAAGGAACTCTGCGGGGTCAGCCCCAGCATTTT. Full variable domain (remainder filled in from reference TRBV25-1 and TRBJ1-5): EADIYQTPRYLVIGTGKKITLECSQTMGHDKMYWYQQDPGMELHLIHYSYGVNSTEKGDLSSESTVSRIRTEHFPLTLESARPSHTSQYLCASSEGTLRGQPQHFGDGTRLSIL.

This clonotype was recorded at least ten times. The rearrangement uses TRBV7-6 and TRBJ1-6, with D perhaps matching TRBD1 (6 bases). This CDR3 has 14 residues. Between the trimmed V and J ends, which lost 3 bases and 9 bases, there was a span of 12 bases. The germline gives CDR1 SGHVS, CDR2 FNYEAQ. The CDR3 DNA sequence: TGTGCCAGCAGCTTCACAGGGATGGGTTCACCCCTCCACTTT. Translated: CASSFTGMGSPLHF.

The V call is TRBV5-1, the J call TRBJ2-3, with 8 nucleotides matching TRBD2. The CDR3 extends over 15 amino acids. The V segment lost 4 bases and the J segment 2 bases; nucleotides outside the gene matches: 6. From germline, CDR1 is SGHRS and CDR2 YFSETQ. CDR3 amino acids: CASSVTSVPTDTQYF. CDR3 coding DNA: TGCGCCAGCAGCGTGACTAGCGTCCCCACAGATACGCAGTATTTT.

The rearrangement links TRBV12-3 or TRBV12-4 to TRBJ2-1; D perhaps matches TRBD2 (6 bases). This CDR3 is 19 amino acids long. V was pared by 0 bases and J by 2 bases, with 20 bases between. The CDR3 DNA is TGTGCCAGCAGTTTAGCGGGGTATGTTTACGGGGGAGCCTACAATGAGCAGTTCTTC. It specifies CASSLAGYVYGGAYNEQFF.

This rearrangement joins TRBV20-1 to TRBJ2-1; TRBD1 matches at 7 bases. There are 15 residues in the CDR3. Germline V gene data show CDR1 as DFQATT and CDR2 as SNEGSKA (reference sequence). After removal of 3 bases from V and 1 base from J, the junction contained 6 bases not matched to a gene. CDR3 nucleotide sequence: TGCAGTGCTAGCAACAGGGGAGAATCCTACAATGAGCAGTTCTTC. It is translated as CSASNRGESYNEQFF.

This clonotype appeared many times. V is TRBV2 and J is TRBJ1-3; D gene uncertain. The CDR3 runs to 13 residues. V was clipped by 4 bases and J by 6 bases, with 10 bases between them. CDR1 is SNHLY and CDR2 is FYNNEI in the germline V gene. The CDR3 here is CASSVGGLNTIYF. CDR3 nucleotide sequence: TGTGCCAGCAGTGTGGGCGGTCTAAACACCATATATTTT.

This clonotype came up many times. The chain employs TRBV4-1 and TRBJ2-7, with 9 bases lining up with TRBD1. The CDR3 consists of 15 residues. The V and J ends lost 3 bases and 6 bases, in that order; junction bases with no gene match: 9. Germline V gene sequence: CDR1 MGHRA, CDR2 YSYEKL. The CDR3 here is CASSQARDREGEQYF. CDR3 in DNA: TGCGCCAGCAGCCAGGCAAGGGACAGGGAGGGCGAGCAGTACTTC.

This clonotype appeared a few times. This chain connects TRBV7-9 to TRBJ1-1, with D hard to call. Germline V gene sequence: CDR1 SEHNR, CDR2 FQNEAQ (reference sequence). V lost 2 bases, J lost 1 base, and 11 bases lay in between. The CDR3 covers 15 residues. CDR3 in amino acids: CASSLFGGGNTEAFF. Written as DNA, the CDR3 is TGTGCCAGCAGCTTATTCGGAGGTGGGAACACTGAAGCTTTCTTT. The full variable domain, completed using reference TRBV7-9 and TRBJ1-1, is DTGVSQNPRHKITKRGQNVTFRCDPISEHNRLYWYRQTLGQGPEFLTYFQNEAQLEKSRLLSDRFSAERPKGSFSTLEIQRTEQGDSAMYLCASSLFGGGNTEAFFGQGTRLTVV.

The chain links TRBV9 to TRBJ2-5; D might be TRBD2 (5 bases). Germline CDR1 is SGDLS and CDR2 is YYNGEE. This CDR3 spans 16 amino acids. Trimming shortened V by 1 base and J by 5 bases, and 18 bases separated the two germline ends. The CDR3 reads CASSVMWGAVRETQYF. In nucleotides, the CDR3 is TGTGCCAGCAGCGTAATGTGGGGAGCCGTCCGGGAGACCCAGTACTTC.

This rearrangement joins TRBV29-1 to TRBJ1-1; D not certain. Trimming took 4 bases from V and 2 from J, leaving 11 bases between them. CDR1 is SQVTM and CDR2 is ANQGSEA in the germline V gene. This CDR3 region has 13 residues. In nucleotides, the CDR3 is TGCAGCGTTGCTCCAAGGGCAAACACTGAAGCTTTCTTT. Its protein product is CSVAPRANTEAFF.